The 22 T cell receptor beta chains in this list originate from one sample, sequenced in a study of technical replicates of blood from four donors. Method: immunoSEQ multiplex PCR; TCRdb's copy keeps in-frame clones and lacks some. This sample has approximately 100,000 clones, with 96% found just once. Sequences were obtained from T cells isolated from PBMCs. These receptors all stem from a human donor in good health.

This clone appeared once. J is TRBJ1-3 and V is TRBV30; D perhaps matches TRBD1 (5 bases). The CDR3 loop spans 18 amino acids. V lost 0 bases and J lost 7, with 25 bases in between. Germline values: CDR1 GTSNPN, CDR2 SVGIG (reference sequence). Here the CDR3 DNA reads TGTGCCTGGAGTGTAACGGTAGGACGGACAAGGGGATTGAACACCATATATTTT. Protein: CAWSVTVGRTRGLNTIYF.

This clone was found once. The genes are TRBV10-3 and TRBJ2-7; possible D gene TRBD2, 5 bases. Germline V gives CDR1 ENHRY, CDR2 SYGVKD. V lost 3 bases, J lost 0 bases, and 12 bases lay in between. The CDR3 is 15 residues long. This CDR3 reads CAISEGPRDSYEQYF. CDR3 DNA: TGTGCCATCAGTGAAGGCCCCCGGGACTCCTACGAGCAGTACTTC.

The rearrangement links TRBV28 to TRBJ1-3, with 10 nucleotides matching TRBD1. Germline V gene sequence: CDR1 MDHEN, CDR2 SYDVKM. V gave up 6 bases and J gave up 0 bases; unmatched junction bases: 11. The CDR3 extends over 18 amino acids. The CDR3 loop reads CASSPLLTGGLSGNTIYF. CDR3 nucleotides: TGTGCCAGCAGCCCATTACTGACAGGGGGCCTCTCTGGAAACACCATATATTTT.

The gene calls are TRBV19 and TRBJ2-2; TRBD2 agrees at 7 bases. The germline CDR1 and CDR2 sequences are LNHDA and SQIVND (reference sequence). CDR3 length equals 15 residues. The ends lost 7 bases at V and 1 base at J; junction bases unmatched: 6. The chain's CDR3 is CASMKGGRNTGELFF. The CDR3 region has the DNA TGTGCCAGTATGAAGGGAGGGAGGAACACCGGGGAGCTGTTTTTT.

In regard to this clone: One end of the junction does not line up with germline, which may come from a read error. This chain joins TRBV7-7 and TRBJ1-3, with unresolved D. Germline V gene data show CDR1 as SSHAT and CDR2 as FNYEAQ (reference sequence). The length of the CDR3 is 15 residues. CDR3 sequence (DNA): TGTGCTAGCAGCCCCCGGGTCTCTTCTGGAAACACCATATATTTT. It specifies CASSPRVSSGNTIYF.

The V and J genes are TRBV25-1 and TRBJ2-2; TRBD2 agrees at 13 bases. The V segment lost 8 bases and the J segment 4 bases; nucleotides outside the gene matches: 4. The length of the CDR3 is 15 residues. Germline CDR1 MGHDK, CDR2 SYGVNS. CDR3: CASRGLAGVTGELFF. DNA of the CDR3: TGTGCCAGCCGCGGACTAGCGGGAGTCACCGGGGAGCTGTTTTTT.

V gene TRBV5-1 combines with J gene TRBJ2-3; 7 bases fit TRBD2. The CDR3 covers 16 residues. CDR1 and CDR2 from the germline V gene are SGHRS and YFSETQ. Trimming removed 0 bases from V and 8 bases from J; junction bases left unmatched: 12. In nucleotides, the CDR3 is TGCGCCAGCAGCTTGGCCGGGTCTAGCGGACAACGTACGCAGTATTTT. Its translation: CASSLAGSSGQRTQYF.

This chain connects TRBV4-1 to TRBJ1-2; TRBD1 matches 7 bases. The junction had 4 bases not matched to a gene; V was cut back by 3 bases and J by 3 bases. This CDR3 is 14 amino acids long. Germline CDR1 is MGHRA and CDR2 is YSYEKL. CDR3 nucleotide sequence: TGCGCCAGCAGCCAGGGACAGCAACACTATGGCTACACCTTC. Translated, it gives CASSQGQQHYGYTF.

V gene TRBV10-3 combines with J gene TRBJ1-2, with D uncertain. The germline gives CDR1 ENHRY, CDR2 SYGVKD. The CDR3 length is 14 residues. Trimming cost V 3 bases and J 1 base, with 9 bases left between them. CDR3: CAISDVGSNYGYTF. CDR3 in DNA: TGTGCCATCAGTGACGTTGGGAGTAACTATGGCTACACCTTC.

V usage is TRBV11-2 and J usage is TRBJ2-3, with D uncertain. Trimming stripped 3 bases from V and 0 bases from J, with 10 bases between. CDR3 length: 15 residues. Germline assignment: CDR1 SGHAT and CDR2 FQNNGV. This CDR3 is CASSFSPSSTDTQYF. In DNA, the CDR3 is TGTGCCAGCAGCTTTAGCCCCAGTAGCACAGATACGCAGTATTTT.

The chain couples TRBV11-3 to TRBJ2-1, with 11 bases matching TRBD2. Germline CDR1 reads SGHNT; CDR2 reads YENEEA. The CDR3 is made up of 16 amino acids. Trimming at V came to 1 base and at J to 7 bases, leaving 6 bases not matched to a gene. Here the CDR3 DNA reads TGTGCCAGCAGCTTAGGACTAGCGGGGTTCCTTAATGAGCAGTTCTTC. It codes for CASSLGLAGFLNEQFF.

The CDR3 sequence: CASSPQDRGSYEQYF. CDR3 nucleotides: TGTGCCAGCAGTCCCCAAGACAGGGGCTCCTACGAGCAGTACTTC. The chain carries TRBV6-5 and TRBJ2-7, with TRBD1 matching 8 bases. V lost 5 bases, J lost 0 bases, and 6 bases stayed unmatched. The CDR3 totals 15 residues. Germline-derived CDR1 and CDR2 are MNHEY and SVGAGI.

The rearrangement uses TRBV5-8 and TRBJ1-2, with 7 nucleotides matching TRBD1. With V trimmed by 0 bases and J by 7 bases, 6 bases remained unmatched. CDR1 SGHTS and CDR2 YDEGEE come from the germline V gene. The CDR3 covers 14 residues. CDR3 sequence: CASSLGPQGGGYTF. The CDR3 DNA reads as TGTGCCAGCAGCTTGGGCCCCCAGGGGGGTGGCTACACCTTC.

This chain links TRBV15 with TRBJ2-1; weak D call: TRBD1 (5 bases). This CDR3 region has 13 residues. Trimming took off 4 bases at V and 6 bases at J, with 10 bases between the two ends. Germline CDR1 reads LNHNV; CDR2 reads YYDKDF (reference sequence). CDR3 nucleotide sequence: TGTGCCACCAGCACTCAGGGTCCCAATGAGCAGTTCTTC. This sequence encodes CATSTQGPNEQFF.

The V and J genes are TRBV4-2 and TRBJ1-2, with 11 nucleotides matching TRBD1. In germline, CDR1 is LGHNA, CDR2 YNFKEQ. V lost 1 base to trimming and J lost 2 bases; unmatched junction nucleotides: 6. The CDR3 spans 17 residues. CDR3 in amino acids: CASSQVTGQGVNYGYTF. The CDR3 region has the DNA TGTGCCAGCAGCCAAGTCACGGGACAGGGGGTCAACTATGGCTACACCTTC.

The chain joins TRBV6-1 to TRBJ1-5, with D perhaps TRBD1 (6 bases). The CDR3 runs 15 residues. The ends were cut back, 4 bases at V and 3 bases at J, with 13 bases in the middle. Germline V gene lookup returns CDR1 MNHNS and CDR2 SASEGT. The CDR3 sequence: CASSGTGTPNQPQHF. The CDR3 DNA reads as TGTGCCAGCAGTGGCACCGGGACACCCAATCAGCCCCAGCATTTT.

This sequence joins TRBV4-1 and TRBJ1-1, with a tentative D call TRBD1 (5 bases). This CDR3 spans 15 amino acids. Trimming removed 1 base at V and 5 bases at J, with 14 bases between. Germline CDR1 is MGHRA and CDR2 is YSYEKL. The CDR3 loop reads CASSQGSGRQTEAFF. CDR3 DNA sequence: TGCGCCAGCAGCCAAGGCAGCGGGAGACAGACTGAAGCTTTCTTT.

The gene calls are TRBV19 and TRBJ2-7; D not resolved. From germline, CDR1 is LNHDA and CDR2 SQIVND (reference sequence). V was trimmed by 0 bases and J by 4 bases, leaving 7 bases between them. The CDR3 is 13 amino acids. This CDR3 reads CASSIDLPYEQYF. The CDR3 nucleotides read TGTGCCAGTAGTATAGACCTCCCTTACGAGCAGTACTTC.

The chain joins TRBV28 to TRBJ1-5; TRBD1 aligns across 7 bases. The CDR3 is made up of 14 amino acids. The junction had 9 bases not matched to a gene; V was cut back by 8 bases and J by 5 bases. The germline V gene has CDR1 MDHEN and CDR2 SYDVKM. For the CDR3, the DNA is TGTGCCAGCCTCCTAGGGGGCGCCGATCAGCCCCAGCATTTT. Translation: CASLLGGADQPQHF.

This chain joins TRBV9 and TRBJ2-7, with no clear D. Germline V lookup: CDR1 SGDLS, CDR2 YYNGEE. The CDR3 has 16 amino acids. V lost 0 bases to trimming and J lost 1 base, with 14 bases between them. The CDR3 reads CASSVGPITRSYEQYF. As DNA, the CDR3 is TGTGCCAGCAGCGTAGGTCCTATTACCCGATCCTACGAGCAGTACTTC.

This CDR3 reads CASSPMQENTEAFF. The CDR3 region has the DNA TGTGCCAGCTCCCCCATGCAGGAAAACACTGAAGCTTTCTTT. This chain uses TRBV18 with TRBJ1-1; D unresolved. Germline values: CDR1 KGHSH, CDR2 LQKENI. With 6 bases removed from V and 2 bases from J, the gap between germline ends came to 13 bases. There are 14 residues in the CDR3.

V gene TRBV4-2 combines with J gene TRBJ1-2, with unresolved D. The germline V gene encodes CDR1 LGHNA and CDR2 YNFKEQ. The CDR3 length is 11 residues. Trimming pared 1 base from V and 13 bases from J, leaving 10 bases between. CDR3 sequence reads: CASSQVSVTTF. DNA of the CDR3: TGTGCCAGCAGCCAAGTTAGCGTCACCACCTTC.